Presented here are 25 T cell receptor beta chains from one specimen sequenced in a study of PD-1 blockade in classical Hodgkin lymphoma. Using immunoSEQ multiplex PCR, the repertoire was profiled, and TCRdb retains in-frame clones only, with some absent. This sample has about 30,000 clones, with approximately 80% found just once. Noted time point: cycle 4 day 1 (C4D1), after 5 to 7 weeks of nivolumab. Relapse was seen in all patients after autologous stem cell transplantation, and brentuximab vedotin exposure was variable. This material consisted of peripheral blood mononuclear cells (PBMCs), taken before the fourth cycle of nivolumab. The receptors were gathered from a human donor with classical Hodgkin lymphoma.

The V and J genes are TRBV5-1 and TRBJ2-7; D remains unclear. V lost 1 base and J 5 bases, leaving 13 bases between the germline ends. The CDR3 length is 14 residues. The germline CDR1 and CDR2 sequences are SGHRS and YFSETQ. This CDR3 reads CASSLRGQYHEQYF. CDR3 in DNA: TGCGCCAGCAGCTTGCGAGGTCAGTACCACGAGCAGTACTTC.

The CDR3 DNA sequence: TGTGCCAGCAGCTCAGGCCTTCCTTTTGGTGGGGCTTTCTTT. It codes for CASSSGLPFGGAFF. The J gene is TRBJ1-1, the V gene TRBV7-9; D gene uncertain. CDR1 SEHNR and CDR2 FQNEAQ come from the germline V gene (reference sequence). The V end lost 4 bases, the J end lost 11 bases, and 20 bases lay between the germline ends. The length of the CDR3 is 14 residues.

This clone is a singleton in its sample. CDR3 sequence: CSVGGTGGAHLDTQYF. In DNA, the CDR3 is TGCAGCGTTGGGGGAACCGGGGGGGCGCATTTAGATACGCAGTATTTT. The V and J genes are TRBV29-1 and TRBJ2-3, with 8 bases aligning to TRBD2. The trim removed 4 bases at V and 5 bases at J, leaving 14 bases unmatched. CDR3 length: 16 residues. Germline CDR1 and CDR2: SQVTM and ANQGSEA.

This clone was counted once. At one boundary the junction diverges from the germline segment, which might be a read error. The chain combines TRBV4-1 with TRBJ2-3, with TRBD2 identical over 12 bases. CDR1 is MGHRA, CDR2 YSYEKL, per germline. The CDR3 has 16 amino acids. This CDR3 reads CASSQDPTSGGDTQYF. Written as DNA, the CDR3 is TGTGCCAGCAGCCAAGATCCTACTAGCGGGGGGGATACGCAGTATTTT.

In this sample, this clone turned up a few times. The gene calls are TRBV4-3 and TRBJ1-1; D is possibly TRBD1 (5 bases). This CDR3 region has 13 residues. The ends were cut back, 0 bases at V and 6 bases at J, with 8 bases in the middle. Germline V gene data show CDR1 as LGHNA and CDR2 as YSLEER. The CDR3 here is CASSQDRVSEAFF. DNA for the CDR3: TGCGCCAGCAGCCAAGACAGGGTTTCTGAAGCTTTCTTT.

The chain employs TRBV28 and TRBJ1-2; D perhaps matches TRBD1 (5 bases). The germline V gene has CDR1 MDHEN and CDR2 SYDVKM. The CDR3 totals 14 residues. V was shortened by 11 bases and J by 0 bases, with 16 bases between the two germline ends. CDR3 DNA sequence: TGTGCCTCGTTGGGGGGGACCTCTAACTATGGCTACACCTTC. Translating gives CASLGGTSNYGYTF.

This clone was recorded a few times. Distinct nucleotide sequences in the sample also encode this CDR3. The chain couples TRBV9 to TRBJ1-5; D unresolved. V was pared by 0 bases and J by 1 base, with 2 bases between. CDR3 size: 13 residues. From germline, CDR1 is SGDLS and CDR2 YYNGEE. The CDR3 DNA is TGTGCCAGCAGCGTAGAAAGCAATCAGCCCCAGCATTTT. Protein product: CASSVESNQPQHF.

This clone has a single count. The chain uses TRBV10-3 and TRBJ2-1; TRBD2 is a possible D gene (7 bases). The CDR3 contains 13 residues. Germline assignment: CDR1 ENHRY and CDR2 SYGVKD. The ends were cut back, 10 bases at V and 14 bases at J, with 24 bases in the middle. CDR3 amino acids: CATFTEGGGQEFF. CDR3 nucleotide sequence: TGTGCCACCTTCACCGAGGGGGGGGGCCAGGAGTTCTTC.

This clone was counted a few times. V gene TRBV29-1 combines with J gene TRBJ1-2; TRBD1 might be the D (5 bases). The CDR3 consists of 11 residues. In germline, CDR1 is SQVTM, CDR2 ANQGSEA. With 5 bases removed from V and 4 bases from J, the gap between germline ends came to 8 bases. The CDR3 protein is CSVFQGYGYTF. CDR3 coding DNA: TGCAGCGTTTTTCAGGGCTATGGCTACACCTTC.

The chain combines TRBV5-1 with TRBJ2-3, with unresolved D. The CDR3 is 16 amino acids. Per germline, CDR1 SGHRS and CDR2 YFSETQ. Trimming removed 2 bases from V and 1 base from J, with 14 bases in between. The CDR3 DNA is TGCGCCAGCAGCTTTAATCAGGACCCCGGCACAGATACGCAGTATTTT. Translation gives CASSFNQDPGTDTQYF.

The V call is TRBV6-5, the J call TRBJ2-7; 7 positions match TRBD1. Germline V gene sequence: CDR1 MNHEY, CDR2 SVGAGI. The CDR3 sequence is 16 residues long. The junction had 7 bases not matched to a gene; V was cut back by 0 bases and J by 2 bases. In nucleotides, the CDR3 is TGTGCCAGCAGTTACTCCCACAGGGGACAACCCTACGAGCAGTACTTC. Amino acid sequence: CASSYSHRGQPYEQYF.

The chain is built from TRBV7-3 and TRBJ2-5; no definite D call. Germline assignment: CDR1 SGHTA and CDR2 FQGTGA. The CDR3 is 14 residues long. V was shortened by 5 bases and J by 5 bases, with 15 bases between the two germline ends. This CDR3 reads CASSLNSGGETQYF. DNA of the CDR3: TGTGCCAGCAGCCTTAATTCGGGTGGGGAGACCCAGTACTTC. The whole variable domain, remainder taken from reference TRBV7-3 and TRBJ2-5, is GAGVSQTPSNKVTEKGKYVELRCDPISGHTALYWYRQSLGQGPEFLIYFQGTGAADDSGLPNDRFFAVRPEGSVSTLKIQRTERGDSAVYLCASSLNSGGETQYFGPGTRLLVL.

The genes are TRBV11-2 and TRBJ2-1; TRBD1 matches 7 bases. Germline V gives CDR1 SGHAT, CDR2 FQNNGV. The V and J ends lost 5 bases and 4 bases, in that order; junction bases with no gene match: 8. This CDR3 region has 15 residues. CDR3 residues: CASSRADRFYNEQFF. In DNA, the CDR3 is TGTGCCAGCAGCCGAGCGGACAGGTTTTACAATGAGCAGTTCTTC.

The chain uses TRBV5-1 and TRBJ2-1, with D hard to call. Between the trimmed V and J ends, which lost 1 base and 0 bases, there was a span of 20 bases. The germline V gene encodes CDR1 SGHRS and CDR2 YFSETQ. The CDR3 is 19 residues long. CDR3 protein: CASSLNGLTLLSSYNEQFF. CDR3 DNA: TGCGCCAGCAGCTTGAACGGCTTGACGCTTCTGAGCTCCTACAATGAGCAGTTCTTC. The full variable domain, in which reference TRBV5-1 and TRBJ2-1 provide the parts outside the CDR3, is KAGVTQTPRYLIKTRGQQVTLSCSPISGHRSVSWYQQTPGQGLQFLFEYFSETQRNKGNFPGRFSGRQFSNSRSEMNVSTLELGDSALYLCASSLNGLTLLSSYNEQFFGPGTRLTVL.

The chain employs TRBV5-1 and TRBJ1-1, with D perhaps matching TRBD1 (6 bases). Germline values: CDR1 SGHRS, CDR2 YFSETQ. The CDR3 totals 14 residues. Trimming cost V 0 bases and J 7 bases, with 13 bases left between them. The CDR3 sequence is CASSLVGQGNEAFF. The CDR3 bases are TGCGCCAGCAGCTTGGTCGGCCAGGGGAATGAAGCTTTCTTT.

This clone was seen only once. The CDR3 here is CASSLALDRVSYEQYF. In nucleotides, the CDR3 is TGTGCCAGCAGCTTAGCATTGGACCGTGTCTCCTACGAGCAGTACTTC. The chain combines TRBV7-8 with TRBJ2-7; D gene uncertain. The CDR3 covers 16 residues. CDR1 and CDR2 (germline): SGHVS, FQNEAQ. Trimming cost V 0 bases and J 0 bases, with 12 bases left between them.

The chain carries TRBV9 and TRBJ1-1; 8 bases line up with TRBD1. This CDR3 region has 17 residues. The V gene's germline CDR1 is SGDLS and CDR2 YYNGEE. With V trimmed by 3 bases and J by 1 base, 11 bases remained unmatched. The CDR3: CASSEPRTGRRNTEAFF. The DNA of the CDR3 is TGTGCCAGCAGCGAGCCTCGGACAGGGCGGAGGAACACTGAAGCTTTCTTT.

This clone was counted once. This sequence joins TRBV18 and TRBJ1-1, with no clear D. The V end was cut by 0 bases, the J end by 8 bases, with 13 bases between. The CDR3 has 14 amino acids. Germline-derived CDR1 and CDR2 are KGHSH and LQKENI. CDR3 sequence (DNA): TGTGCCAGCTCACCACCCAGCGGACCAGTCGAAGCTTTCTTT. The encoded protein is CASSPPSGPVEAFF.

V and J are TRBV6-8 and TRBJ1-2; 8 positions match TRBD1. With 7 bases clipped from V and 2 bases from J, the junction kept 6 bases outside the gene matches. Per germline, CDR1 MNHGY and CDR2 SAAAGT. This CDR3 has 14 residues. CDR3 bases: TGTGCCAGCACCCTGGACAGGGACAACTATGGCTACACCTTC. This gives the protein CASTLDRDNYGYTF.

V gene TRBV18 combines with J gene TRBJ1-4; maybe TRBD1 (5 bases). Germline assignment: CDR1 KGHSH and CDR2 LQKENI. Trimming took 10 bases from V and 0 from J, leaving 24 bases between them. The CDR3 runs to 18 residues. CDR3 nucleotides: TGTGCCACTACCGCGTTTTCGGGGGGAGTTGCAACTAATGAAAAACTGTTTTTT. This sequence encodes CATTAFSGGVATNEKLFF.

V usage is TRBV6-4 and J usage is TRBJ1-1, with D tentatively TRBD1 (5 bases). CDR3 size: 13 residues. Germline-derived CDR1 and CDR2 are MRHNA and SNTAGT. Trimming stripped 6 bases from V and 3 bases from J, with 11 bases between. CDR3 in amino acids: CASREDSYTEAFF. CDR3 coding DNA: TGTGCCAGCAGGGAAGACAGTTACACTGAAGCTTTCTTT.

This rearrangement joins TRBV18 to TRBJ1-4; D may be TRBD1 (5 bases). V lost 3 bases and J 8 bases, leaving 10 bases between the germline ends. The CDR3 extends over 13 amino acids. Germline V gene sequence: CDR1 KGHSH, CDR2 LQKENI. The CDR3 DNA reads TGTGCCAGCTCACCTGGCAGGGAGGAAAAACTGTTTTTT. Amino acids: CASSPGREEKLFF.

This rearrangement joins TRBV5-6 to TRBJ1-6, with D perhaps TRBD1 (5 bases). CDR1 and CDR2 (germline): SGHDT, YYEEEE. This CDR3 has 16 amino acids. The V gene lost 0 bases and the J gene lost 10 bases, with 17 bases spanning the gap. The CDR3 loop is CASSLAVGRVGSPLHF. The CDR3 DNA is TGTGCCAGCAGCTTGGCCGTTGGCAGGGTCGGCTCACCCCTCCACTTT. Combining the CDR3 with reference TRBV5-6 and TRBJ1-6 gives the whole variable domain DAGVTQSPTHLIKTRGQQVTLRCSPKSGHDTVSWYQQALGQGPQFIFQYYEEEERQRGNFPDRFSGHQFPNYSSELNVNALLLGDSALYLCASSLAVGRVGSPLHFGNGTRLTVT.

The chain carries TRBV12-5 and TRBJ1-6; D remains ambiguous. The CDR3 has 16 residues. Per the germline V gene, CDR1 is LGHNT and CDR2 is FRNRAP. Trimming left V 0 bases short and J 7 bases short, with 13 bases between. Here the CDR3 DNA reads TGTGCTAGTGGTTTGGTAGGAAATTACATGAATTCACCCCTCCACTTT. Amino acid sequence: CASGLVGNYMNSPLHF.

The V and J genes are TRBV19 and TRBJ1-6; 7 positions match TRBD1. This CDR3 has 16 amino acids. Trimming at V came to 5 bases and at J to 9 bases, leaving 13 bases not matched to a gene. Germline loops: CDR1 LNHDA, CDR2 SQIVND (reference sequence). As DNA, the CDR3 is TGTGCCAGTAGTGTTACAGGGGAGGGGATGTCTTCACCCCTCCACTTT. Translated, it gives CASSVTGEGMSSPLHF.